A selection of T cell receptor beta chains follows, all from one sample in a study of T cells in lung cancer brain metastases. Data came from immunoSEQ multiplex PCR; TCRdb stores just in-frame clones and leaves some out. The table records about 4,200 clones, around 90% of them present only once. Sample: tumor tissue from the primary lung tumor. The receptors originated from a man in his sixties with non-small cell lung cancer. Each CDR3 is given with its conserved first and last residue. The D gene is left open where the match is weak. Clone size is given for some rows only: seen once, a few or many times, or a class if the clone is expanded.

size	D	V	J	CDR3	DNA
NA	NA	TRBV18	TRBJ2-7	CASSPGRGGPYEQYF	TGTGCCAGCTCACCAGGGAGGGGGGGCCCCTACGAGCAGTACTTC
NA	NA	TRBV19	TRBJ2-1	CASSTRGTKGPYNEQFF	TGTGCCAGTAGCACAAGGGGTACTAAGGGCCCCTACAATGAGCAGTTCTTC
NA	NA	TRBV19	TRBJ2-7	CASSGHPDSAYEQYF	TGTGCCAGTAGTGGCCACCCCGACTCAGCCTACGAGCAGTACTTC
NA	NA	TRBV30	TRBJ1-2	CAWLPGTPNYGYTF	TGTGCCTGGCTGCCAGGGACCCCTAACTATGGCTACACCTTC
NA	TRBD1	TRBV7-2	TRBJ2-7	CASSLGQGVRYEQYF	TGTGCCAGCAGCTTAGGACAGGGGGTGCGCTACGAGCAGTACTTC
NA	NA	TRBV20-1	TRBJ2-7	CSAGGPDEQYF	TGCAGTGCGGGGGGGCCTGACGAGCAGTACTTC
NA	TRBD2	TRBV5-1	TRBJ2-3	CASSFSRGAADTQYF	TGCGCCAGCAGCTTCTCGCGGGGGGCCGCAGATACGCAGTATTTT
NA	NA	TRBV6-5	TRBJ1-2	CASSYGTYGYTF	TGTGCCAGCAGTTACGGGACCTATGGCTACACCTTC
NA	TRBD2	TRBV12-5	TRBJ2-5	CASSRGGGTGTQETQYF	TGTGCTAGTAGCCGTGGGGGGGGAACAGGCACCCAAGAGACCCAGTACTTC
NA	TRBD1	TRBV14	TRBJ2-7	CASSQEETGGGYEQYF	TGTGCCAGCAGCCAAGAAGAGACAGGGGGCGGATACGAGCAGTACTTC
NA	NA	TRBV11-2	TRBJ2-7	CASSSSTMKYF	TGTGCCAGCAGCTCGTCGACAATGAAGTACTTC
NA	NA	TRBV7-3	TRBJ2-1	CASSPAKTGPPYNEQFF	TGTGCCAGCAGCCCCGCGAAGACAGGTCCACCCTACAATGAGCAGTTCTTC
few	NA	TRBV27	TRBJ1-5	CASSSTDIHAQHF	TGTGCCAGCAGTTCGACGGATATTCACGCCCAGCATTTT
NA	NA	TRBV7-2	TRBJ1-4	CASSSSSGKLFF	TGTGCCAGCAGCTCCTCAAGTGGGAAACTGTTTTTT
NA	TRBD1	TRBV19	TRBJ2-3	CASTTTGADTQYF	TGTGCCAGTACCACGACAGGGGCAGATACGCAGTATTTT
NA	NA	TRBV7-3	TRBJ1-1	CASSLGQNTEAFF	TGTGCCAGCAGCTTGGGACAGAACACTGAAGCTTTCTTT
NA	NA	TRBV5-1	TRBJ2-2	CASSGGFTGELFF	TGCGCCAGCAGCGGAGGTTTCACCGGGGAGCTGTTTTTT
NA	NA	TRBV5-1	TRBJ1-1	CASSFDGNTEAFF	TGCGCCAGCAGCTTCGACGGGAACACTGAAGCTTTCTTT
NA	NA	TRBV10-3	TRBJ1-2	CAISEGAGDGYTF	TGTGCCATCAGTGAGGGAGCAGGGGATGGCTACACCTTC
NA	NA	TRBV14	TRBJ2-5	CASSQDNSGAVETQYF	TGTGCCAGCAGCCAAGATAATTCAGGGGCGGTAGAGACCCAGTACTTC
NA	NA	TRBV28	TRBJ1-2	CASSPDSNYGYTF	TGTGCCAGCAGTCCCGATTCTAACTATGGCTACACCTTC
NA	NA	TRBV19	TRBJ1-6	CASTTPSTGRNSPLHF	TGTGCCAGTACTACTCCGTCGACAGGACGTAATTCACCCCTCCACTTT
NA	NA	TRBV9	TRBJ2-7	CASSRVGQAYEQYF	TGTGCCAGCAGTAGGGTCGGGCAGGCCTACGAGCAGTACTTC
NA	NA	TRBV7-9	TRBJ1-3	CASSPKGAGNTIYF	TGTGCCAGCAGCCCTAAGGGAGCTGGAAACACCATATATTTT
NA	NA	TRBV7-6	TRBJ1-1	CASSLGARGMNTEAFF	TGTGCCAGCAGCTTAGGAGCCAGGGGAATGAACACTGAAGCTTTCTTT
once	NA	TRBV7-3	TRBJ2-3	CASSLSGRGYTDTQYF	TGTGCCAGCAGCTTAAGTGGTAGGGGGTACACAGATACGCAGTATTTT
NA	TRBD1	TRBV6-1	TRBJ2-7	CASSDATGADEQYF	TGTGCCAGCAGTGATGCGACAGGGGCGGACGAGCAGTACTTC
NA	TRBD2	TRBV6-6	TRBJ2-1	CASSARDYLSWNEQFF	TGTGCCAGCAGTGCCCGGGACTACCTTTCGTGGAATGAGCAGTTCTTC
NA	NA	TRBV4-1	TRBJ2-5	CASSHGYTFPEETQYF	TGCGCCAGCAGCCACGGATATACGTTCCCAGAAGAGACCCAGTACTTC
NA	TRBD1	TRBV11-2	TRBJ2-3	CASSLGDRDADTQYF	TGTGCCAGCAGCTTAGGGGACAGGGATGCAGATACGCAGTATTTT
NA	NA	TRBV25-1	TRBJ2-3	CASSEYSLTDTQYF	TGTGCTAGCAGTGAATATTCCCTCACAGATACGCAGTATTTT
once	NA	TRBV11-3	TRBJ2-4	CASSLERGLAKNIQYF	TGTGCCAGCAGCTTAGAGAGGGGTCTAGCCAAAAACATTCAGTACTTC
few	NA	TRBV29-1	TRBJ1-2	CSVEDSNYGYTF	TGCAGCGTTGAAGACTCTAACTATGGCTACACCTTC
NA	TRBD1	TRBV5-1	TRBJ1-2	CASSFGTVRYGYTF	TGCGCCAGCAGCTTTGGGACAGTGAGGTATGGCTACACCTTC
NA	NA	TRBV5-1	TRBJ2-1	CASSLSWGEQFF	TGCGCCAGCAGCTTGTCTTGGGGTGAGCAGTTCTTC
NA	TRBD2	TRBV15	TRBJ2-7	CATRPAGGSYEQYF	TGTGCCACCAGGCCAGCGGGAGGTTCCTACGAGCAGTACTTC
NA	NA	TRBV28	TRBJ2-3	CASRRGVRVGDTQYF	TGTGCCAGCAGGAGGGGGGTGCGGGTTGGTGATACGCAGTATTTT
NA	TRBD2	TRBV29-1	TRBJ2-1	CSVGLAGGYNEQFF	TGCAGCGTAGGACTAGCGGGGGGATACAATGAGCAGTTCTTC
NA	NA	TRBV28	TRBJ1-1	CASSLGAGMNTEAFF	TGTGCCAGCAGTTTAGGCGCGGGAATGAACACTGAAGCTTTCTTT
NA	NA	TRBV6-1	TRBJ1-2	CASRIDGNYGYTF	TGTGCCAGCAGGATTGACGGTAACTATGGCTACACCTTC
NA	NA	TRBV20-1	TRBJ1-1	CRGIGDTEAFF	TGCAGGGGAATCGGTGACACTGAAGCTTTCTTT
NA	TRBD1	TRBV27	TRBJ2-2	CASSLYRGITGELFF	TGTGCCAGCAGTTTATACAGGGGGATTACCGGGGAGCTGTTTTTT
NA	NA	TRBV7-3	TRBJ1-1	CASSLIPGPKIGEAFF	TGTGCCAGCAGCTTAATCCCGGGTCCTAAGATCGGTGAAGCTTTCTTT
NA	TRBD2	TRBV5-4	TRBJ2-2	CASSSPSGTNTGELFF	TGTGCCAGCAGCTCCCCTAGCGGGACGAACACCGGGGAGCTGTTTTTT
NA	TRBD2	TRBV10-3	TRBJ2-7	CAIRGTSGSRNYEQYF	TGTGCCATCAGGGGGACTAGCGGGAGTAGAAACTACGAGCAGTACTTC
NA	TRBD1	TRBV5-1	TRBJ2-7	CASAVGGTGMSEQYF	TGCGCCAGCGCTGTGGGCGGGACAGGGATGTCCGAGCAGTACTTC
few	TRBD2	TRBV4-1	TRBJ2-7	CASSQGTSIGEQYF	TGCGCCAGCAGCCAAGGGACTAGCATCGGTGAGCAGTACTTC
NA	NA	TRBV7-3	TRBJ2-3	CASSSFPSTDTQYF	TGTGCCAGCAGCTCCTTCCCTAGCACAGATACGCAGTATTTT
NA	NA	TRBV4-3	TRBJ1-2	CASSQDWGASGYTF	TGCGCCAGCAGCCAAGACTGGGGCGCAAGTGGCTACACCTTC
once	TRBD1	TRBV27	TRBJ2-3	CASRTGWTDTQYF	TGTGCCAGCCGGACAGGGTGGACAGATACGCAGTATTTT